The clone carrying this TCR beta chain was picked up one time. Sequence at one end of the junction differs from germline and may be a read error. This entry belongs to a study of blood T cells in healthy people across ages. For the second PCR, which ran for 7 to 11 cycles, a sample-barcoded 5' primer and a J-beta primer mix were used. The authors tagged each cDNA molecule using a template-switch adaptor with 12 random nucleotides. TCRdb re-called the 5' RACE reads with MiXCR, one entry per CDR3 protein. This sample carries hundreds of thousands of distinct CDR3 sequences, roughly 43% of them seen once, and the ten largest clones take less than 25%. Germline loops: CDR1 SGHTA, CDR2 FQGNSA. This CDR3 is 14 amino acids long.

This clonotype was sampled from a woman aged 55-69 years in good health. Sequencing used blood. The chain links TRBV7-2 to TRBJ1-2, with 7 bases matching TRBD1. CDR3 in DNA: TGTGCCGGCAGCCCTGGGACAGCTAACCATGGCTACACCTTC. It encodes CAGSPGTANHGYTF.